The 10 T cell receptor beta chains listed next were all sequenced from one sample in a study of shared clonotypes between healthy human individuals. Data came from immunoSEQ multiplex PCR; TCRdb stores just in-frame clones and leaves some out. The sample contains about 1 million clones, approximately 70% of which appear only once. Sequencing input: memory CD4+ T cells sorted from blood. Subset defined: CD45RA-negative fraction. These receptors originate from a man younger than 30 in good health.

The rearrangement joins TRBV5-1 to TRBJ2-7; D perhaps matches TRBD2 (6 bases). Looked up from germline, CDR1 is SGHRS and CDR2 is YFSETQ. CDR3 length: 18 residues. Trimming cost V 3 bases and J 2 bases, with 24 bases left between them. The CDR3 loop is CASSYNDAGGNLPYEQYF. The CDR3 DNA is TGCGCCAGCAGCTATAATGATGCCGGGGGTAACCTCCCCTACGAGCAGTACTTC.

V and J are TRBV6-6 and TRBJ1-2; tentative D call: TRBD1 (5 bases). The CDR3 spans 12 residues. The ends were cut back, 9 bases at V and 2 bases at J, with 10 bases in the middle. Germline assignment: CDR1 MNHNY and CDR2 SVGAGI (reference sequence). The DNA of the CDR3 is TGTGCCAGTGAGAGACAGAACTATGGCTACACCTTC. This sequence encodes CASERQNYGYTF.

A word on this clone: This sequence may be a read error, since a much larger clone differs from it by one base. The same CDR3 also results from other DNA sequences found in this sample. V gene TRBV6-1 combines with J gene TRBJ1-6; D gene unclear. Trimming removed 3 bases at V and 0 bases at J, with 3 bases between. CDR3 length: 14 amino acids. Germline assignment: CDR1 MNHNS and CDR2 SASEGT. DNA of the CDR3: TGTGCCAGCAGTGACAGCTCCTATAATTCACCCCTCCACTTT. Protein: CASSDSSYNSPLHF.

CDR3 sequence reads: CASSIDPGNYGYTF. The CDR3 DNA reads as TGTGCCAGTAGTATAGATCCCGGGAACTATGGCTACACCTTC. The V and J genes are TRBV19 and TRBJ1-2; D unresolved. Trimming took 0 bases from V and 2 from J, leaving 7 bases between them. Germline-derived CDR1 and CDR2 are LNHDA and SQIVND (reference sequence). This CDR3 contains 14 residues.

This chain links TRBV5-6 with TRBJ2-7; 9 bases align to TRBD2. V was clipped by 2 bases and J by 1 base; unmatched bases: 4. The CDR3 contains 15 residues. The V gene's germline CDR1 is SGHDT and CDR2 YYEEEE. Written as DNA, the CDR3 is TGTGCCAGCAGCTTTCTTAGCGGGGGATCCTACGAGCAGTACTTC. Protein product: CASSFLSGGSYEQYF. Filled out from reference TRBV5-6 and TRBJ2-7, the complete variable domain reads DAGVTQSPTHLIKTRGQQVTLRCSPKSGHDTVSWYQQALGQGPQFIFQYYEEEERQRGNFPDRFSGHQFPNYSSELNVNALLLGDSALYLCASSFLSGGSYEQYFGPGTRLTVT.

A word on this clone: Other DNA sequences from this sample encode an identical CDR3 as well. This chain joins TRBV4-3 and TRBJ2-5, with 7 nucleotides matching TRBD1. The CDR3 length is 12 residues. J was trimmed by 9 bases and V by 3 bases; bases with no gene match: 4. The germline gives CDR1 LGHNA, CDR2 YSLEER. Here the CDR3 reads CASSQDRRAQYF. CDR3 sequence (DNA): TGCGCCAGCAGCCAGGACAGGCGGGCCCAGTACTTC.

The chain couples TRBV9 to TRBJ2-5; D is ambiguous. This CDR3 is built from 13 residues. Germline assignment: CDR1 SGDLS and CDR2 YYNGEE. V lost 0 bases, J lost 5 bases, and 8 bases lay in between. In nucleotides, the CDR3 is TGTGCCAGCAGCGTAGAAGGCAGGGAGACCCAGTACTTC. It is translated as CASSVEGRETQYF.

In regard to this clone: One end of the junction fails to match germline, which may point to a read error. The chain joins TRBV2 to TRBJ2-5, with D possibly matching TRBD1 (6 bases). The CDR3 runs 14 residues. Germline CDR1 SNHLY, CDR2 FYNNEI. The CDR3 loop is CASSEDRSRETQYF. Written as DNA, the CDR3 is TGTGCCAGCAGCGAAGACAGGTCGCGGGAGACCCAGTACTTC.

The chain has TRBV28 and TRBJ1-6, with TRBD1 as a possible D gene (5 bases). This CDR3 is built from 15 residues. The V and J ends lost 2 bases and 8 bases respectively, with 13 bases between them. From germline, CDR1 is MDHEN and CDR2 SYDVKM. The CDR3 bases are TGTGCCAGCAGTTTAGGGGGATGGGGTGATTCACCCCTCCACTTT. This encodes CASSLGGWGDSPLHF.

V is TRBV10-1 and J is TRBJ2-2, with 9 nucleotides matching TRBD1. The CDR3 totals 16 residues. V shed 6 bases, J shed 0 bases, and the junction held 5 bases outside the gene matches. Looked up from germline, CDR1 is WNHNN and CDR2 is SYGVQD (reference sequence). The CDR3 region is CASSQRQGANTGELFF. In DNA form, the CDR3 reads TGCGCCAGCAGCCAGAGACAGGGGGCGAACACCGGGGAGCTGTTTTTT.